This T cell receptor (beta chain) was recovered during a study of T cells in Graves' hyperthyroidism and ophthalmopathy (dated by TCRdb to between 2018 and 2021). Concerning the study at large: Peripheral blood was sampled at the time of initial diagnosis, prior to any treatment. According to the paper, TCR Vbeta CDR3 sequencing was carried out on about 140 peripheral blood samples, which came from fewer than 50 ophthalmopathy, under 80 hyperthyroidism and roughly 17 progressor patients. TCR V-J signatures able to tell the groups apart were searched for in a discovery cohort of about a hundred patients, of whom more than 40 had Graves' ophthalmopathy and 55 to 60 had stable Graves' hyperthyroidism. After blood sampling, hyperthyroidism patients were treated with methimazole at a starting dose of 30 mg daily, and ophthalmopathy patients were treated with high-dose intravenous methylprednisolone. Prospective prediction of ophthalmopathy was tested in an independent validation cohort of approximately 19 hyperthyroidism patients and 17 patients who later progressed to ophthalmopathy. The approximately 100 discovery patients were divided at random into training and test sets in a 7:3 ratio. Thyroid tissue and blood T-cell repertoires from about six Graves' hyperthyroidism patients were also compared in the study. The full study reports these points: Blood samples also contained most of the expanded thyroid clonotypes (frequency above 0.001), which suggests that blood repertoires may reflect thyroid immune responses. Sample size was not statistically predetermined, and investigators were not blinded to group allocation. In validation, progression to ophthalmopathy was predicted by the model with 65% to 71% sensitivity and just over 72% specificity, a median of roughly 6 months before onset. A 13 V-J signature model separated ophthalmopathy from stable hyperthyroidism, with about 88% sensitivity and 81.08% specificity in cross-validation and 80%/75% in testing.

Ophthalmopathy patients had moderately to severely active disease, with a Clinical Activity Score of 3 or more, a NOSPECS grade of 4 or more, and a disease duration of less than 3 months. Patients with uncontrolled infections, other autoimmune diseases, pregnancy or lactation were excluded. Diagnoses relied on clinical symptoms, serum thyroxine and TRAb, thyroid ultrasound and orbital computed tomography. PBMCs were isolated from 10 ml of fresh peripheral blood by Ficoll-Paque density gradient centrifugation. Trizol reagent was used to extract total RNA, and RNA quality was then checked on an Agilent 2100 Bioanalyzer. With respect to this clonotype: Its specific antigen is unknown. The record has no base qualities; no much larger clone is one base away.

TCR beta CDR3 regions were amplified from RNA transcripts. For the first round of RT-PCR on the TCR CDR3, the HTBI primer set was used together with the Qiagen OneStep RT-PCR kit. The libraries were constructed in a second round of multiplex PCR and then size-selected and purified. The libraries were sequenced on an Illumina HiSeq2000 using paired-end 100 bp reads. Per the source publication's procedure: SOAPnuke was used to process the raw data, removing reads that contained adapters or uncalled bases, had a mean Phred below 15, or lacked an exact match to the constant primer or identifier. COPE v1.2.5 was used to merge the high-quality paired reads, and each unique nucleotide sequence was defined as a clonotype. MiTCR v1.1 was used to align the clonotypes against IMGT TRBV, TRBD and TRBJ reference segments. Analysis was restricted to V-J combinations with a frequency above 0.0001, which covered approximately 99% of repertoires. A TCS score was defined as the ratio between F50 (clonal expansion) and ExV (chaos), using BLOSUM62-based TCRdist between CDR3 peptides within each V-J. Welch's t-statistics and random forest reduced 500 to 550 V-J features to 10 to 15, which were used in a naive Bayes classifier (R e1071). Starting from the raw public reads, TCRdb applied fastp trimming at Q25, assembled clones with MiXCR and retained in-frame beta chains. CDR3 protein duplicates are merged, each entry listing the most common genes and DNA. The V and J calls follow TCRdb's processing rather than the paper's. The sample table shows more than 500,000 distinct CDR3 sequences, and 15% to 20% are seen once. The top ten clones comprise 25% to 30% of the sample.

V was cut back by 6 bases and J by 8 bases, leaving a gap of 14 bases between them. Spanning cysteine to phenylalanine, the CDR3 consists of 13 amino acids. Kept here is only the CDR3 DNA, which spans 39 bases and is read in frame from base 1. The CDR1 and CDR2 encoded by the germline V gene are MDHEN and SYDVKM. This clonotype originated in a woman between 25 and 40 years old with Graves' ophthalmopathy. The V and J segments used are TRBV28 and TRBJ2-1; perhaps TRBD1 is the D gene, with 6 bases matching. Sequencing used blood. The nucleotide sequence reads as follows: TGTGCCAGCAGGAGTACAGGGCCCCATGAGCAGTTCTTC. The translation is CASRSTGPHEQFF. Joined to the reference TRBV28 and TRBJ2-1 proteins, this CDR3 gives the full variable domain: DVKVTQSSRYLVKRTGEKVFLECVQDMDHENMFWYRQDPGLGLRLIYFSYDVKMKEKGDIPEGYSVSREKKERFSLILESASTNQTSMYLCASRSTGPHEQFFGPGTRLTVL.